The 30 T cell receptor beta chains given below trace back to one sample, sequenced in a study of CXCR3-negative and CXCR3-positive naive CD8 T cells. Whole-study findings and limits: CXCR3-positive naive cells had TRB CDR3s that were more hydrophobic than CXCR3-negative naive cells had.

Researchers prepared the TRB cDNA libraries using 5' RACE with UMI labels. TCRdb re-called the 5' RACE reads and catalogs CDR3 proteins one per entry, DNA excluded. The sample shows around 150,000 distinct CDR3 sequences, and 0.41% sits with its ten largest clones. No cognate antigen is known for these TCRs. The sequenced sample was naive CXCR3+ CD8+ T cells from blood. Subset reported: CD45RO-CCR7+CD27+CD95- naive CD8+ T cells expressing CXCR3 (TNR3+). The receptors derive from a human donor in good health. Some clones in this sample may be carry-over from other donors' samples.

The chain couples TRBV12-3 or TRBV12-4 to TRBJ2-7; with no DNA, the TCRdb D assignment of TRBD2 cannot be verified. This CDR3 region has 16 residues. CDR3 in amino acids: CASSLQTSGRAYEQYF.

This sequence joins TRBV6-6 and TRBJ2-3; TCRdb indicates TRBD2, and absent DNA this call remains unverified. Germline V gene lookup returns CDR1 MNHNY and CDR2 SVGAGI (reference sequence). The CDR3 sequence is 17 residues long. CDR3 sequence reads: CASSPLAGEVGTDTQYF.

The CDR3 loop reads CASSLSPLLAGANTGELFF. The chain employs TRBV7-3 and TRBJ2-2; the D gene TCRdb calls, TRBD2, cannot be checked with no DNA. The CDR3 is 19 residues long. Germline CDR1 reads SGHTA; CDR2 reads FQGTGA.

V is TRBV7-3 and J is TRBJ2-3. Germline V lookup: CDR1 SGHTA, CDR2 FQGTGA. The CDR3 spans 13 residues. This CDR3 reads CASSIGPTDTQYF.

The CDR3 protein is CATSRGARGSYEQYF. The rearrangement links TRBV15 to TRBJ2-7; the D call from TCRdb, TRBD2, cannot be confirmed without DNA. The V gene's germline CDR1 is LNHNV and CDR2 YYDKDF (reference sequence). This CDR3 comprises 15 residues.

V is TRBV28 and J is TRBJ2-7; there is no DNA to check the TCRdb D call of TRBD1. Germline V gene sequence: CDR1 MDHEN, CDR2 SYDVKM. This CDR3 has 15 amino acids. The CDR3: CASSRRGAGQEEQYF.

The CDR3 region is CSVDTTNTGELFF. This rearrangement joins TRBV29-1 to TRBJ2-2. CDR3 size: 13 residues. Germline CDR1 SQVTM, CDR2 ANQGSEA.

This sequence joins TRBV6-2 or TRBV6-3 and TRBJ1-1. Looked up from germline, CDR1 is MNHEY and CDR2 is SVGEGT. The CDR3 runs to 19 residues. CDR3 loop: CASSYSGEDLVLIDTEAFF.

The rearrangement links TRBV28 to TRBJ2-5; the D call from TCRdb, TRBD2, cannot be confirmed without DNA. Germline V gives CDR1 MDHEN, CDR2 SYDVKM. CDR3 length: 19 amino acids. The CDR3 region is CASSTGTSGRRGGKETQYF.

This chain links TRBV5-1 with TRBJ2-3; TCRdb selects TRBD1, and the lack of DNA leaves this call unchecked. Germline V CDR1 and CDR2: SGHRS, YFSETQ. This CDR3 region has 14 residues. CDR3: CASRLPGKADTQYF.

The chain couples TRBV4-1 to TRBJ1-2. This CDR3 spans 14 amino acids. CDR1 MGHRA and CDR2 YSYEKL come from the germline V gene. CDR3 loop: CASSQGRQIYGYTF.

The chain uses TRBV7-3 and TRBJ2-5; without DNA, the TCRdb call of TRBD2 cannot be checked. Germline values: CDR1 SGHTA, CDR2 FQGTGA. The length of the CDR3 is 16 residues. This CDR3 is CASSETGTSVGETQYF.

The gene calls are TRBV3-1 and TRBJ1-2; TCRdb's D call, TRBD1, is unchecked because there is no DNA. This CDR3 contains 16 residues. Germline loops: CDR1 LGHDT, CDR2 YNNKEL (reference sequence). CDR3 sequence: CASSQDLAAAHYGYTF.

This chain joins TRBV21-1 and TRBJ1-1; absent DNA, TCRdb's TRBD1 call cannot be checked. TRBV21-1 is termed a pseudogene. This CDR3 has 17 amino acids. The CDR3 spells CASSKPRTGEMNTEAFF.

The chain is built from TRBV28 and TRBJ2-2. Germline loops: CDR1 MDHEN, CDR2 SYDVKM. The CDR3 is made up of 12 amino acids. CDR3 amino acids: CASSYNTGELFF.

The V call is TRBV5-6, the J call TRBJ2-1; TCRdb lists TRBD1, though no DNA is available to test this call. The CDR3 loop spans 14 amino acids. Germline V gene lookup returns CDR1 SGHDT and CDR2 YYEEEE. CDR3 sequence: CASSSTPGTGVEFF.

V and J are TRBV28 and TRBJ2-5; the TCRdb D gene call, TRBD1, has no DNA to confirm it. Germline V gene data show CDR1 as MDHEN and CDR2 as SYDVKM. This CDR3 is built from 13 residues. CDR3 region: CASSLLGEETQYF.

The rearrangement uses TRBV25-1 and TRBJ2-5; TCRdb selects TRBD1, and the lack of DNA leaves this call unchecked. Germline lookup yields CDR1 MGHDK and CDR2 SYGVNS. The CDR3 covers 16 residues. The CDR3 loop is CASSELAGAYQETQYF. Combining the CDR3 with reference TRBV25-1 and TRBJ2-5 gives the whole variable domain EADIYQTPRYLVIGTGKKITLECSQTMGHDKMYWYQQDPGMELHLIHYSYGVNSTEKGDLSSESTVSRIRTEHFPLTLESARPSHTSQYLCASSELAGAYQETQYFGPGTRLLVL.

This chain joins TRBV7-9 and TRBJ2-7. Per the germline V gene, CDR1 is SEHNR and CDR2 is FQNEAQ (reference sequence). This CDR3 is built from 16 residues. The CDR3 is CASSYLTSQSSYEQYF.

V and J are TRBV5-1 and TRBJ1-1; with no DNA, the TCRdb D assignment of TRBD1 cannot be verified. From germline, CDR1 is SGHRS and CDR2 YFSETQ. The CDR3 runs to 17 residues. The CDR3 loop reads CASSLDLGTPVSTEAFF. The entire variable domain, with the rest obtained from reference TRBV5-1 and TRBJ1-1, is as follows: KAGVTQTPRYLIKTRGQQVTLSCSPISGHRSVSWYQQTPGQGLQFLFEYFSETQRNKGNFPGRFSGRQFSNSRSEMNVSTLELGDSALYLCASSLDLGTPVSTEAFFGQGTRLTVV.

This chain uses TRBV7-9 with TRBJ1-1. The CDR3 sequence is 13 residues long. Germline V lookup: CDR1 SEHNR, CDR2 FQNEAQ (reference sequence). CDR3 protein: CASSDPLNTEAFF.

CDR3 sequence: CSAPEPGTDTQYF. V and J are TRBV29-1 and TRBJ2-3; TCRdb's assignment of TRBD1 cannot be checked, as there is no DNA. CDR3 size: 13 residues. From germline, CDR1 is SQVTM and CDR2 ANQGSEA.

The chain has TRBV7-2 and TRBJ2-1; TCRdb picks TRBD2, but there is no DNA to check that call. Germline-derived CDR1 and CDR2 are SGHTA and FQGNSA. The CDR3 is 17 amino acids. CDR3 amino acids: CASSRDRLAGTYNEQFF.

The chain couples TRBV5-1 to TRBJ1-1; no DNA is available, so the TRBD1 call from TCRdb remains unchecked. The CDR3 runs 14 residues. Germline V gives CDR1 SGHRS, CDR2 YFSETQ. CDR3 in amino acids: CASSPGEGDTEAFF. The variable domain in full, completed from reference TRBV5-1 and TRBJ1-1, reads KAGVTQTPRYLIKTRGQQVTLSCSPISGHRSVSWYQQTPGQGLQFLFEYFSETQRNKGNFPGRFSGRQFSNSRSEMNVSTLELGDSALYLCASSPGEGDTEAFFGQGTRLTVV.

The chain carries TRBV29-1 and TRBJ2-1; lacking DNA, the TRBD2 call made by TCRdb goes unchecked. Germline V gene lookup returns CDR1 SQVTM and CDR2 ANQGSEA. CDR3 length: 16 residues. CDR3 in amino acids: CSVEDYTAGFDNEQFF.

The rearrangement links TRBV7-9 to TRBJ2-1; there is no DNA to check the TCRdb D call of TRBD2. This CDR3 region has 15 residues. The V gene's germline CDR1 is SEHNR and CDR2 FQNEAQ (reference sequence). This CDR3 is CASSSTSATYSEQFF.

CDR3 in amino acids: CASSPRAGPLLYEQYF. The rearrangement joins TRBV7-9 to TRBJ2-7; the TCRdb call, TRBD2, lacks DNA for checking. Germline assignment: CDR1 SEHNR and CDR2 FQNEAQ (reference sequence). CDR3 size: 16 residues.

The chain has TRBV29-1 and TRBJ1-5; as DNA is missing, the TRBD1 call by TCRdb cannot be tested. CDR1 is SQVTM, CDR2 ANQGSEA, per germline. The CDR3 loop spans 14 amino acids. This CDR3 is CSVEDPPGNQPQHF.

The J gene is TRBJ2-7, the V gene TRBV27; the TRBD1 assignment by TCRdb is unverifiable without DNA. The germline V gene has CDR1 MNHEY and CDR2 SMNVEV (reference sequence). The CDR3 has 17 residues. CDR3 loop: CASSLKAPGTGAYEQYF.

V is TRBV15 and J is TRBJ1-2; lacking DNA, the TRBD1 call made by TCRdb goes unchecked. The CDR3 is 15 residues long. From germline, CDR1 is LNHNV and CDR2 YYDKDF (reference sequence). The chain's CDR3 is CATSRPPTGDYGYTF.